This T cell receptor (beta chain) was profiled in a study of T cell responses to AZD1222 COVID-19 vaccine (dated by TCRdb to the early 2020s). Regarding the research as a whole: A total of just over 230 trial participants underwent TCR sequencing, of whom 207 had received two doses of AZD1222 and some 26 had received two doses of the MenACWY control vaccine. Enrollment into the trials was organized by age into subgroups of 18-55, 56-69 and 70-plus years, and those subgroups contained roughly 150, 30 and 60 TCR-sequenced participants, respectively.

The sample's time point label, in plain terms: about 28 days (+/-7) after the second vaccine dose. AZD1222 recipients given second doses at about 4 weeks or at about 12 weeks were pooled, since spike-specific TCR depth and breadth were not found to differ between the two schedules. The vaccinee samples were drawn from two UK trials, COV001 and COV002, one of which was a single-blind randomized controlled phase 2/3 trial testing AZD1222 (ChAdOx1 nCoV-19) in healthy adults. Trial participant PBMC samples were collected at day 0 and day 28 after the second dose for TCRbeta chain sequencing. Points the paper makes about the study in general: Reportedly, close to half of the unique spike-specific TCRs recognized epitopes lying outside the regions that are mutated in the B.1.351 and B.1.1.7 variants. The 56-69-year group was small, and its depth increase did not reach significance, likely because of low power. No day 14 peak-response samples were available, so repertoires were characterized only after the peak T cell response. A significant rise in spike-specific TCR breadth and depth was observed after two AZD1222 doses relative to day 0 and relative to MenACWY recipients. Conclusions about previously exposed vaccinees are limited, since just six or seven AZD1222 recipients were seropositive for SARS-CoV-2 at baseline. The vaccine-associated CD4 TCRs covered the entire spike protein, and the dominant responses fell in regions 160-218 and 743-854. Participants were mostly white British and included more females than males, and it was suggested by the authors that clonal diversity may have been underestimated.

V lost 3 bases and J lost 3 bases; the stretch between them is 0 bases long. The CDR3, from cysteine to phenylalanine, totals 11 residues. This entry keeps only the CDR3 DNA: 33 bases, framed from base 1. CDR1 SEHNR and CDR2 FQNEAQ are derived from the germline V gene (reference sequence). Comment on this clone: Its antigen specificity is not known. Base-call qualities are not available, and no considerably larger clone is one nucleotide away.

The CDR3 regions of human TCRbeta chains were analyzed by immunosequencing. Under the source paper's analysis protocol: TCRs in the repertoires were compared against a reference library of SARS-CoV-2-specific TCRs that had been generated with the MIRA antigen-specificity platform. Breadth was defined as the fraction of unique TCRs that were SARS-CoV-2-associated, and depth was defined as the fraction of total T cells that were SARS-CoV-2-associated. Using the MIRA data, every spike-specific TCR was mapped to the spike region that the TCR reacted to and assigned to either a CD4 or a CD8 class. Log10-transformed breadth and depth values were compared by one-way ANOVA with Sidak's multiple comparisons tests. As stored in TCRdb, this immuneACCESS dataset retains in-frame rearrangements with V and J assigned. A fraction of the clones does not appear; measured against another copy, unresolved V genes explain less than half of the discrepancy, and the remainder lacks a known reason. V and J calls and clone size are given by that table; D and trimming were obtained from the DNA. The sample includes about 200,000 clones, with just over 90% observed a single time. 3% to 3.5% of the sample is held by the ten biggest clonotypes.

This TCR was recovered from an adult who received the AZD1222 COVID-19 vaccine. This receptor chain uses TRBV7-9 and TRBJ1-3; the D gene identity is not certain. This sample comprised peripheral blood, obtained 28 days after the second AZD1222 dose. DNA sequence: TGTGCCAGCAGCTTTGGAAACACCATATATTTT. It specifies CASSFGNTIYF.